Presented here are 18 T cell receptor beta chains from one specimen sequenced in a study of siplizumab effects on memory and regulatory T cells. A 37°C coculture lasting around 6 days was applied to the mixed lymphocyte reaction cells. No antigen has been identified for these receptors. Profiled with immunoSEQ multiplex PCR; TCRdb holds only in-frame clones, not every one. The sample lists 5,000 to 7,500 clones; approximately 34% were seen once. The sample comprised CFSE-low (dividing) CD8+ T cells sorted from an allogeneic mixed lymphocyte reaction. These receptors were taken from a human donor in good health; the cells came from an allogeneic mixed lymphocyte reaction.

This clone is medium-sized in the sample. The V and J genes are TRBV9 and TRBJ1-1; D uncertain. Looked up from germline, CDR1 is SGDLS and CDR2 is YYNGEE. The CDR3 runs 15 residues. V lost 0 bases, J lost 7 bases, and 16 bases lay in between. The DNA for the CDR3 is TGTGCCAGCAGCGTAGATGGGATATACGAGGATGAAGCTTTCTTT. Its protein is CASSVDGIYEDEAFF. Supplemented by reference TRBV9 and TRBJ1-1, the full variable domain reads DSGVTQTPKHLITATGQRVTLRCSPRSGDLSVYWYQQSLDQGLQFLIQYYNGEERAKGNILERFSAQQFPDLHSELNLSSLELGDSALYFCASSVDGIYEDEAFFGQGTRLTVV.

Details on this clone: Given a much more abundant clone one base away, this may be a read error. This chain links TRBV10-1 with TRBJ1-2; D is ambiguous. The CDR3 loop spans 16 amino acids. CDR1 is WNHNN and CDR2 is SYGVQD in the germline V gene (reference sequence). CDR3 bases: TGCGCCGGCAGTGAGAGGTCTACAGCCCTTAACTATGGCTACACCTTC. This gives the protein CAGSERSTALNYGYTF.

V is TRBV6-5 and J is TRBJ2-5; D is unclear. Trimming stripped 6 bases from V and 1 base from J, with 3 bases between. Germline lookup yields CDR1 MNHEY and CDR2 SVGAGI. The CDR3 spans 11 residues. The CDR3 DNA is TGTGCCAGCAGGATCCAAGAGACCCAGTACTTC. It yields the protein CASRIQETQYF.

The chain has TRBV28 and TRBJ2-7; a weak D match, TRBD2 (6 bases). Germline assignment: CDR1 MDHEN and CDR2 SYDVKM. V was clipped by 4 bases and J by 5 bases, with 15 bases between them. The CDR3 is made up of 14 amino acids. CDR3 sequence (DNA): TGTGCCAGCAGTTCCCCCCTCGGGGGAGACGAGCAGTACTTC. Its translation is CASSSPLGGDEQYF.

This clone turned up a few times. CDR3: CASSLARSADQYF. The DNA for the CDR3 is TGTGCCAGCAGCTTGGCCCGGTCGGCAGACCAGTACTTC. The chain has TRBV5-5 and TRBJ2-4; D is uncertain. Germline V gene sequence: CDR1 SGHKS, CDR2 YYEKEE (reference sequence). The CDR3 is made up of 13 amino acids. V lost 0 bases, J lost 13 bases, and 14 bases lay in between.

The chain employs TRBV6-6 and TRBJ2-7; D perhaps matches TRBD1 (6 bases). CDR3 length equals 13 residues. The ends were cut back, 2 bases at V and 4 bases at J, with 9 bases in the middle. In germline, CDR1 is MNHNY, CDR2 SVGAGI (reference sequence). The CDR3 loop is CASSYVDSYEQYF. The CDR3 nucleotides read TGTGCCAGCAGTTACGTGGACAGTTACGAGCAGTACTTC.

The chain carries TRBV19 and TRBJ1-2; no clear D. Per germline, CDR1 LNHDA and CDR2 SQIVND (reference sequence). V lost 3 bases to trimming and J lost 3 bases, with 11 bases between them. The length of the CDR3 is 14 residues. The chain's CDR3 is CASSIDGEDYGYTF. Here the CDR3 DNA reads TGTGCCAGTAGTATTGATGGGGAGGACTATGGCTACACCTTC.

The chain carries TRBV2 and TRBJ2-3; 11 nucleotides line up with TRBD2. The germline CDR1 and CDR2 sequences are SNHLY and FYNNEI. V shed 10 bases, J shed 4 bases, and the junction held 7 bases outside the gene matches. This CDR3 is 14 amino acids long. CDR3 protein: CATLGLAEPDTQYF. CDR3 DNA sequence: TGTGCCACCCTGGGACTAGCGGAACCAGATACGCAGTATTTT.

Judged by abundance, this clone is medium-sized. CDR3 in amino acids: CASSRTGLADAYEQYF. The DNA of the CDR3 is TGCGCCAGCAGCCGAACAGGACTAGCGGATGCCTACGAGCAGTACTTC. The chain has TRBV5-1 and TRBJ2-7, with TRBD2 identical over 10 bases. Germline CDR1 and CDR2: SGHRS and YFSETQ. The length of the CDR3 is 16 residues. V was clipped by 4 bases and J by 2 bases; unmatched bases: 9. Drawing the rest from reference TRBV5-1 and TRBJ2-7, the complete variable domain is KAGVTQTPRYLIKTRGQQVTLSCSPISGHRSVSWYQQTPGQGLQFLFEYFSETQRNKGNFPGRFSGRQFSNSRSEMNVSTLELGDSALYLCASSRTGLADAYEQYFGPGTRLTVT.

This clone is medium-sized (0.01 to 0.1%). The chain joins TRBV4-1 to TRBJ1-3; D unresolved. Germline CDR1 reads MGHRA; CDR2 reads YSYEKL. This CDR3 spans 14 amino acids. Trimming removed 0 bases from V and 0 bases from J, with 3 bases in between. Written as DNA, the CDR3 is TGCGCCAGCAGCCAAGAGGACTCTGGAAACACCATATATTTT. This encodes CASSQEDSGNTIYF.

This clone counts as medium-sized. This chain joins TRBV12-5 and TRBJ2-7; D could derive from TRBD1 or TRBD2 (5 bases each). The CDR3 is 13 residues long. Germline values: CDR1 LGHNT, CDR2 FRNRAP. Deletions cut 4 bases from V and 4 bases from J, with 11 bases between. The CDR3 DNA follows: TGTGCTAGTGGTTGGGACGTTGGGTACGAGCAGTACTTC. Translation: CASGWDVGYEQYF.

The chain is built from TRBV5-4 and TRBJ2-7; D gene uncertain. Trimming cost V 6 bases and J 0 bases, with 10 bases left between them. The CDR3 runs 13 residues. CDR1 SGHNT and CDR2 YYREEE come from the germline V gene (reference sequence). CDR3 nucleotides: TGTGCCAGCATCTCGGAGAGCTCCTACGAGCAGTACTTC. Amino acids: CASISESSYEQYF. Filled out from reference TRBV5-4 and TRBJ2-7, the complete variable domain reads ETGVTQSPTHLIKTRGQQVTLRCSSQSGHNTVSWYQQALGQGPQFIFQYYREEENGRGNFPPRFSGLQFPNYSSELNVNALELDDSALYLCASISESSYEQYFGPGTRLTVT.

This clone is medium-sized (0.01 to 0.1%) in the sample. The chain joins TRBV7-9 to TRBJ2-7; D is unresolved. The CDR3 length is 14 residues. Germline CDR1 SEHNR, CDR2 FQNEAQ (reference sequence). V lost 5 bases and J 3 bases, leaving 14 bases between the germline ends. CDR3 coding DNA: TGTGCCAGCAGCCCCGATGGTATGGACTACGAGCAGTACTTC. It encodes CASSPDGMDYEQYF. Variable domain in full (rest from reference TRBV7-9 and TRBJ2-7): DTGVSQNPRHKITKRGQNVTFRCDPISEHNRLYWYRQTLGQGPEFLTYFQNEAQLEKSRLLSDRFSAERPKGSFSTLEIQRTEQGDSAMYLCASSPDGMDYEQYFGPGTRLTVT.

This clone was seen a few times. The rearrangement uses TRBV7-8 and TRBJ2-1; the D gene is possibly TRBD2 (6 bases). Deletions cut 6 bases from V and 8 bases from J, with 23 bases between. Germline V gives CDR1 SGHVS, CDR2 FQNEAQ. The CDR3 has 16 amino acids. The CDR3 sequence is CASSLSRRAVLDEQFF. In DNA form, the CDR3 reads TGTGCCAGCAGTTTGAGCCGGAGGGCCGTATTAGATGAGCAGTTCTTC.

This clone was counted once. V gene TRBV29-1 combines with J gene TRBJ2-7; 9 positions match TRBD1. The germline CDR1 and CDR2 sequences are SQVTM and ANQGSEA. V gave up 0 bases and J gave up 6 bases; unmatched junction bases: 9. CDR3 length: 15 amino acids. The CDR3 DNA reads TGCAGCGTTGAAGATGGGGACAGGGAAAGGGGCGAGCAGTACTTC. The encoded protein is CSVEDGDRERGEQYF.

This clone was detected a few times. The chain links TRBV7-9 to TRBJ2-2, with unresolved D. The CDR3 is 13 residues long. Between the trimmed V and J ends, which lost 3 bases and 3 bases, there was a span of 5 bases. Looked up from germline, CDR1 is SEHNR and CDR2 is FQNEAQ (reference sequence). CDR3 sequence (DNA): TGTGCCAGCAGCTTTTCCTACACCGGGGAGCTGTTTTTT. Translating gives CASSFSYTGELFF.

This clone has just a few counts. V gene TRBV29-1 combines with J gene TRBJ2-1, with D possibly matching TRBD2 (6 bases). V shed 3 bases and J shed 2 bases, with 11 bases lying between them. The CDR3 loop spans 14 amino acids. Germline V lookup: CDR1 SQVTM, CDR2 ANQGSEA. Written as DNA, the CDR3 is TGCAGCGTTGAGGGCGGGAACCCCTACAATGAGCAGTTCTTC. It encodes CSVEGGNPYNEQFF.

This clone is judged medium-sized. The chain is built from TRBV6-5 and TRBJ1-1; tentative D call: TRBD1 (5 bases). The CDR3 covers 11 residues. Per the germline V gene, CDR1 is MNHEY and CDR2 is SVGAGI. Trimming shortened V by 6 bases and J by 8 bases, and 10 bases separated the two germline ends. In DNA form, the CDR3 reads TGTGCCAGCAGCCAGGGTAGGGAAGCTTTCTTT. Residues: CASSQGREAFF.